The 32 T cell receptor beta chains presented below share a single source sample, sequenced in a study of molecular identifiers for immune sequencing clone quantification. TCRdb passed the PCR reads through MiXCR, listing each CDR3 protein once. The table lists 15,000 to 20,000 distinct CDR3 sequences, about a fifth of them singletons, with 5.5% to 7% in the top ten. Material for sequencing was naive CD8+ T cells from blood, with Jurkat cell RNA spiked in. The subset was: FACS-sorted CD8+CD4-CCR7+CD45RA+ naive T cells. The receptor set was obtained from a human donor in good health. Some libraries in this study had Jurkat cell RNA spiked in.

With regard to this clonotype: One junction end does not reproduce the germline sequence, and a read error may be involved. The rearrangement uses TRBV7-3 and TRBJ2-3; no clear D gene. There are 15 residues in the CDR3. In germline, CDR1 is SGHTA, CDR2 FQGTGA. Written as DNA, the CDR3 is TGTACCAGCAGCTTAATTCCGTGGAGCACAGATACGCAGTATTTT. Translated: CTSSLIPWSTDTQYF.

This clonotype was detected many times. The chain uses TRBV4-3 and TRBJ2-7; D is unclear. The CDR3 has 15 residues. V was pared by 0 bases and J by 0 bases, with 9 bases between. Germline CDR1 LGHNA, CDR2 YSLEER. CDR3 sequence: CASSQDLASSYEQYF. The CDR3 DNA reads TGCGCCAGCAGCCAAGATCTGGCTTCCTCCTACGAGCAGTACTTC.

There are many counts of this clonotype. V gene TRBV15 combines with J gene TRBJ2-2, with D tentatively TRBD1 (6 bases). Germline V gene sequence: CDR1 LNHNV, CDR2 YYDKDF (reference sequence). V was cut by 5 bases and J by 0 bases, with 10 bases left in between. The CDR3 contains 15 residues. The chain's CDR3 is CATSQDRANTGELFF. The CDR3, as DNA: TGTGCCACCAGCCAGGACAGAGCGAACACCGGGGAGCTGTTTTTT.

This clonotype has ten or more counts. The chain carries TRBV19 and TRBJ2-7; 7 nucleotides align to TRBD2. With 4 bases clipped from V and 5 bases from J, the junction kept 14 bases outside the gene matches. This CDR3 has 16 residues. Germline CDR1 is LNHDA and CDR2 is SQIVND (reference sequence). Written as DNA, the CDR3 is TGTGCCAGTAGTAGTGCTGAGACTAGCTGGAGTGACGAGCAGTACTTC. Translating it yields CASSSAETSWSDEQYF. The full variable domain, rest sourced from reference TRBV19 and TRBJ2-7, is DGGITQSPKYLFRKEGQNVTLSCEQNLNHDAMYWYRQDPGQGLRLIYYSQIVNDFQKGDIAEGYSVSREKKESFPLTVTSAQKNPTAFYLCASSSAETSWSDEQYFGPGTRLTVT.

This clonotype was found many times. J is TRBJ2-7 and V is TRBV7-9, with D tentatively TRBD1 (6 bases). Germline lookup yields CDR1 SEHNR and CDR2 FQNEAQ (reference sequence). V was pared by 5 bases and J by 7 bases, with 12 bases between. The CDR3 contains 12 residues. The CDR3 region is CASSLGDREQYF. CDR3 in DNA: TGTGCCAGCAGCCTCGGAGACAGGGAGCAGTACTTC. Combining the CDR3 with reference TRBV7-9 and TRBJ2-7 gives the whole variable domain DTGVSQNPRHKITKRGQNVTFRCDPISEHNRLYWYRQTLGQGPEFLTYFQNEAQLEKSRLLSDRFSAERPKGSFSTLEIQRTEQGDSAMYLCASSLGDREQYFGPGTRLTVT.

The V gene is TRBV4-1, the J gene TRBJ2-7; the match to TRBD1 covers 7 bases. J was trimmed by 6 bases and V by 4 bases; bases with no gene match: 9. From germline, CDR1 is MGHRA and CDR2 YSYEKL. This CDR3 has 14 residues. CDR3 coding DNA: TGCGCCAGCAGCCCGACAGGGACGGGGAGCGAGCAGTACTTC. Protein product: CASSPTGTGSEQYF.

Notes on this clonotype: This CDR3 fails to terminate in the conserved phenylalanine or tryptophan, so it likely reflects a read error. The J gene is TRBJ2-7, the V gene TRBV5-8; D possibly matches TRBD1 or TRBD2 (5 bases each). The germline V gene encodes CDR1 SGHTS and CDR2 YDEGEE. The CDR3 extends over 16 amino acids. The V end lost 4 bases, the J end lost 2 bases, and 19 bases lay between the germline ends. In nucleotides, the CDR3 is TGTGCCAGCAGCACCCCCCGAGGGGAAACCACCTACGAGCAGTACTCC. It codes for CASSTPRGETTYEQYS.

The chain employs TRBV2 and TRBJ2-2, with 9 bases lining up with TRBD2. The CDR3 has 14 residues. The germline gives CDR1 SNHLY, CDR2 FYNNEI. After removal of 11 bases from V and 6 bases from J, the junction contained 10 bases not matched to a gene. CDR3 coding DNA: TGTGCCGGGCAGCGGGAGGCTCCCCCCGGGGAGCTGTTTTTT. This codes for CAGQREAPPGELFF. Supplemented by reference TRBV2 and TRBJ2-2, the full variable domain reads EPEVTQTPSHQVTQMGQEVILRCVPISNHLYFYWYRQILGQKVEFLVSFYNNEISEKSEIFDDQFSVERPDGSNFTLKIRSTKLEDSAMYFCAGQREAPPGELFFGEGSRLTVL.

The rearrangement uses TRBV4-3 and TRBJ2-3; the D gene is possibly TRBD1 (5 bases). The V end lost 1 base, the J end lost 4 bases, and 9 bases lay between the germline ends. There are 14 residues in the CDR3. The germline V gene has CDR1 LGHNA and CDR2 YSLEER. The CDR3: CASSQGRGPDTQYF. The CDR3, as DNA: TGCGCCAGCAGCCAAGGTAGGGGCCCAGATACGCAGTATTTT.

This clonotype has only one observation. V usage is TRBV7-9 and J usage is TRBJ2-7; 7 bases match TRBD1. This CDR3 has 12 amino acids. Per the germline V gene, CDR1 is SEHNR and CDR2 is FQNEAQ (reference sequence). Trimming removed 4 bases from V and 6 bases from J; junction bases left unmatched: 3. Here the CDR3 DNA reads TGTGCCAGCAGCTCGACAGGGATCGAGCAGTACTTC. This sequence encodes CASSSTGIEQYF.

This chain connects TRBV7-2 to TRBJ2-7; 7 positions agree with TRBD2. CDR1 is SGHTA and CDR2 is FQGNSA in the germline V gene. The CDR3 extends over 14 amino acids. V shed 5 bases and J 2 bases; nucleotides not matched to a gene: 6. The CDR3 is CASSGGLRAYEQYF. For the CDR3, the DNA is TGTGCCAGCAGCGGGGGACTACGAGCCTACGAGCAGTACTTC.

In its sample, this clonotype was seen a few times. The J gene is TRBJ1-1, the V gene TRBV20-1, with unresolved D. Germline V CDR1 and CDR2: DFQATT, SNEGSKA (reference sequence). This CDR3 has 15 amino acids. Trimming cost V 0 bases and J 1 base, with 12 bases left between them. The CDR3 DNA follows: TGCAGTGCTAGAGATGAGATAGGAGGGAACACTGAAGCTTTCTTT. Protein sequence: CSARDEIGGNTEAFF.

Ten or more counts support this clonotype. This rearrangement joins TRBV7-9 to TRBJ2-5; a possible D gene is TRBD2 (7 bases). The CDR3 extends over 14 amino acids. Germline V gene lookup returns CDR1 SEHNR and CDR2 FQNEAQ (reference sequence). Trimming took 5 bases from V and 3 from J, leaving 13 bases between them. CDR3 in DNA: TGTGCCAGCAGCGGAGTAGGGGGGGAAGAGACCCAGTACTTC. Protein sequence: CASSGVGGEETQYF.

For this clonotype: A single base separates this from a much larger clone, so it may be a read error. The genes are TRBV6-1 and TRBJ2-1; 8 nucleotides line up with TRBD1. The CDR3 consists of 17 residues. Trimming cost V 7 bases and J 6 bases; bases outside gene matches: 17. Germline V gene lookup returns CDR1 MNHNS and CDR2 SASEGT. This CDR3 is CASIGTGPTAVCNEQFF. The DNA of the CDR3 is TGTGCCAGCATTGGGACAGGCCCTACGGCTGTTTGCAATGAGCAGTTCTTC.

In this sample, this clonotype turned up many times. The chain links TRBV4-3 to TRBJ2-1; D is unresolved. V was shortened by 4 bases and J by 9 bases, with 10 bases between the two germline ends. Germline V gives CDR1 LGHNA, CDR2 YSLEER. CDR3 size: 12 residues. The DNA of the CDR3 is TGCGCCAGCAGCCTCATGGATTCTGAGCAGTTCTTC. Its translation is CASSLMDSEQFF.

This clonotype came up once. A single base separates this from a much larger clone, so it may be a read error. This chain uses TRBV28 with TRBJ2-1; D gene uncertain. The germline V gene encodes CDR1 MDHEN and CDR2 SYDVKM. This CDR3 contains 11 residues. V shed 8 bases and J shed 9 bases, with 11 bases lying between them. In DNA, the CDR3 is TGTGCCAGCTTAGGTTACGGTGAGCAGTTCTTC. Translating gives CASLGYGEQFF. The full variable domain, its missing parts supplied by reference TRBV28 and TRBJ2-1, is DVKVTQSSRYLVKRTGEKVFLECVQDMDHENMFWYRQDPGLGLRLIYFSYDVKMKEKGDIPEGYSVSREKKERFSLILESASTNQTSMYLCASLGYGEQFFGPGTRLTVL.

This clonotype is termed medium-sized. The V call is TRBV15, the J call TRBJ2-7, with 7 bases aligning to TRBD1. After removal of 3 bases from V and 3 bases from J, the junction contained 2 bases not matched to a gene. There are 13 residues in the CDR3. Germline values: CDR1 LNHNV, CDR2 YYDKDF (reference sequence). The CDR3 here is CATSRGQFYEQYF. The CDR3 DNA follows: TGTGCCACCAGCAGGGGACAGTTCTACGAGCAGTACTTC.

In its sample, this clonotype ranks as medium-sized (0.01 to 0.1%). V and J are TRBV5-5 and TRBJ2-7, with 7 bases identical to TRBD1. Germline CDR1 is SGHKS and CDR2 is YYEKEE (reference sequence). This CDR3 is 14 amino acids long. V shed 4 bases, J shed 2 bases, and the junction held 6 bases outside the gene matches. DNA for the CDR3: TGTGCCAGCAGCCCGACAGGGAACACCTACGAGCAGTACTTC. Translated, it gives CASSPTGNTYEQYF.

V usage is TRBV28 and J usage is TRBJ2-1, with unresolved D. Trimming removed 2 bases from V and 8 bases from J, with 16 bases in between. In germline, CDR1 is MDHEN, CDR2 SYDVKM. The CDR3 runs to 15 residues. The CDR3 here is CASSLRGPSVDEQFF. The CDR3 coding sequence is TGTGCCAGCAGTTTACGCGGCCCCTCGGTGGATGAGCAGTTCTTC.

The table lists this clonotype with many counts. The chain is built from TRBV15 and TRBJ2-1, with a possible D match to TRBD1 (6 bases). The CDR3 extends over 13 amino acids. CDR1 LNHNV and CDR2 YYDKDF come from the germline V gene (reference sequence). V shed 5 bases and J shed 5 bases, with 10 bases lying between them. CDR3 DNA: TGTGCCACCAGCGGACAGCCAGACAATGAGCAGTTCTTC. It codes for CATSGQPDNEQFF.

This clonotype was seen ten or more times. V is TRBV10-2 and J is TRBJ2-7, with TRBD1 matching over 7 bases. CDR3 length: 13 amino acids. Germline V lookup: CDR1 WSHSY, CDR2 SAAADI. Trimming at V came to 6 bases and at J to 3 bases, leaving 5 bases not matched to a gene. CDR3 in amino acids: CASRPTGDYEQYF. CDR3 DNA: TGCGCCAGCAGACCCACAGGGGACTACGAGCAGTACTTC.

This clonotype was observed many times. This chain connects TRBV15 to TRBJ2-3; 7 nucleotides align to TRBD2. The germline CDR1 and CDR2 sequences are LNHNV and YYDKDF (reference sequence). This CDR3 has 14 amino acids. J gave up 4 bases and V 4 bases, and 5 bases lay outside the gene matches. The chain's CDR3 is CATSNGLVADTQYF. CDR3 nucleotides: TGTGCCACCAGCAATGGACTAGTCGCAGATACGCAGTATTTT.

This clonotype has only a few counts. The chain links TRBV6-5 to TRBJ2-5; TRBD1 agrees at 7 bases. Unmatched junction bases numbered 7, after V lost 6 bases and J lost 0 bases. The CDR3 is made up of 15 amino acids. CDR1 is MNHEY, CDR2 SVGAGI, per germline. The CDR3 DNA reads TGTGCCAGCAGCTCCGACAGGGTATACCAAGAGACCCAGTACTTC. It specifies CASSSDRVYQETQYF.

Points on this clonotype: A much larger clone differs by one base, so this may be a read error. This chain joins TRBV6-2 or TRBV6-3 and TRBJ2-7, with unresolved D. Germline lookup yields CDR1 MNHEY and CDR2 SVGEGT. The length of the CDR3 is 13 residues. CDR3 sequence: CAGSYSAQYEQYF. The CDR3 nucleotides are TGTGCCGGCAGTTATTCAGCACAATACGAGCAGTACTTC.

The CDR3 DNA is TGTGCCAGCAGCCATGACCTCTGGGGCGGAGAGACCCAGTACTTC. Residues: CASSHDLWGGETQYF. The chain is built from TRBV7-2 and TRBJ2-5, with D perhaps TRBD1 (5 bases). Germline V gene data show CDR1 as SGHTA and CDR2 as FQGNSA. Trimming left V 5 bases short and J 4 bases short, with 17 bases between. The CDR3 extends over 15 amino acids.

This clonotype was found many times. The chain combines TRBV6-5 with TRBJ2-7, with a tentative D call TRBD2 (5 bases). The V gene's germline CDR1 is MNHEY and CDR2 SVGAGI. V dropped 3 bases and J dropped 2 bases, with 20 bases sitting between them. The CDR3 spans 17 residues. CDR3 residues: CASSYRPGRGSTYEQYF. The CDR3 region has the DNA TGTGCCAGCAGTTATCGCCCTGGCCGCGGGTCTACCTACGAGCAGTACTTC.

At least ten counts were recorded for this clonotype. This sequence joins TRBV9 and TRBJ2-7, with TRBD2 identical over 9 bases. The CDR3 is made up of 13 amino acids. Per germline, CDR1 SGDLS and CDR2 YYNGEE. V was pared by 4 bases and J by 4 bases, with 3 bases of the junction left unmatched. In nucleotides, the CDR3 is TGTGCCAGCAGCACGACTAGCGGTTACGAGCAGTACTTC. It is translated as CASSTTSGYEQYF.

This clonotype was seen just once. A much larger clone differs by one base, so this may be a read error. The V gene is TRBV24-1, the J gene TRBJ1-2, with D possibly matching TRBD1 (5 bases). Per the germline V gene, CDR1 is KGHDR and CDR2 is SFDVKD. The V and J ends lost 5 bases and 3 bases respectively, with 15 bases between them. This CDR3 spans 15 amino acids. CDR3 amino acids: CATSGSGTPHYGYTF. CDR3 coding DNA: TGTGCCACCAGTGGATCCGGGACGCCTCACTATGGCTACACCTTC.

This clonotype has only a few counts. This chain links TRBV18 with TRBJ1-5, with a possible D match to TRBD1 (6 bases). With 2 bases removed from V and 4 bases from J, the gap between germline ends came to 15 bases. CDR3 length: 16 residues. Germline CDR1 KGHSH, CDR2 LQKENI. CDR3: CASSPTTGPFNQPQHF. The CDR3 DNA reads as TGTGCCAGCTCACCAACGACAGGCCCCTTTAATCAGCCCCAGCATTTT. The entire variable domain, with the rest obtained from reference TRBV18 and TRBJ1-5, is as follows: NAGVMQNPRHLVRRRGQEARLRCSPMKGHSHVYWYRQLPEEGLKFMVYLQKENIIDESGMPKERFSAEFPKEGPSILRIQQVVRGDSAAYFCASSPTTGPFNQPQHFGDGTRLSIL.

This clonotype was detected a few times. The V gene is TRBV29-1, the J gene TRBJ2-2; the D is unclear. Germline-derived CDR1 and CDR2 are SQVTM and ANQGSEA. The CDR3 is 11 amino acids. Trimming removed 3 bases at V and 4 bases at J, with 3 bases between. The CDR3 spells CSVDRTGELFF. The DNA of the CDR3 is TGCAGCGTTGATCGCACCGGGGAGCTGTTTTTT.

This clonotype was recorded many times. This chain connects TRBV11-2 to TRBJ2-3; D is perhaps TRBD2 (5 bases). Deletions cut 1 base from V and 2 bases from J, with 7 bases between. CDR1 and CDR2 (germline): SGHAT, FQNNGV. This CDR3 spans 14 amino acids. The CDR3 sequence: CASSLGRDTDTQYF. CDR3 bases: TGTGCCAGCAGCTTAGGACGGGACACAGATACGCAGTATTTT.

This clonotype has just one count. An end of the junction does not agree with germline; a read error may underlie this. The rearrangement links TRBV7-8 to TRBJ2-2, with D perhaps TRBD2 (5 bases). This CDR3 is 15 amino acids long. Per germline, CDR1 SGHVS and CDR2 FQNEAQ. The CDR3 spells CASSPFVWHTGELSF. The CDR3 region has the DNA TGTGCCAGCAGCCCCTTTGTATGGCACACCGGGGAGCTGTCATTT.